This T cell receptor beta chain was identified in a study of shared clonotypes between healthy human individuals. For the study at large: Three plates each covered CD4 naive and memory; CD8 naive two, CD8 memory one. Study conclusions and caveats: Shared across four donors were 5% to 6% of the naive CD4 clonotypes.

Per the germline V gene, CDR1 is SGHVS and CDR2 is FQNEAQ. V dropped 1 base and J dropped 0 bases, with 10 bases sitting between them. This CDR3 has 17 residues. About this clone: Its specificity is unknown.

Sequenced by immunoSEQ multiplex PCR; TCRdb stores in-frame clones only, minus some. Among around 1.4 million clones listed, just under 99% were seen once. The chain couples TRBV7-8 to TRBJ2-6; D remains ambiguous. Material for sequencing was naive CD4+ T cells sorted from blood. Noted subset: CD45RA+ positively selected. This receptor was obtained from a young man in good health. In DNA form, the CDR3 reads TGTGCCAGCAGCTTAGGGACGGGTGGCTCTGGGGCCAACGTCCTGACTTTC. This sequence encodes CASSLGTGGSGANVLTF. Combining the CDR3 with reference TRBV7-8 and TRBJ2-6 gives the whole variable domain GAGVSQSPRYKVAKRGQDVALRCDPISGHVSLFWYQQALGQGPEFLTYFQNEAQLDKSGLPSDRFFAERPEGSVSTLKIQRTQQEDSAVYLCASSLGTGGSGANVLTFGAGSRLTVL.